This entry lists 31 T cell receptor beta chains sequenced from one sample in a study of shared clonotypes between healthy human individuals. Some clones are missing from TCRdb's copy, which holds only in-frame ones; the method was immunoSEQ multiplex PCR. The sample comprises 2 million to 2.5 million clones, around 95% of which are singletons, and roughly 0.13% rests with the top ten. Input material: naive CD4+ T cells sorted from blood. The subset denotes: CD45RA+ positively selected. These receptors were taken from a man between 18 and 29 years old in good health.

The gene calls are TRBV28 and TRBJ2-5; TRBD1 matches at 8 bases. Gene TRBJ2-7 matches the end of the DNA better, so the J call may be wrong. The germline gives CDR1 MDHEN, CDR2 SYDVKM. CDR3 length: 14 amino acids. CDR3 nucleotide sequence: TGTGCCAGCAGAAACGCGGACAGGGACCACGAGCAGTACTTC. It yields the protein CASRNADRDHEQYF.

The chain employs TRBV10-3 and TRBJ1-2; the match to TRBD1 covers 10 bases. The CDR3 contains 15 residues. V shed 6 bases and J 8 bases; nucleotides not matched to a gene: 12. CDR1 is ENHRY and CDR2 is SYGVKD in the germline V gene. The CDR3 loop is CAIRAGTGESSGYTF. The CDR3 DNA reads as TGTGCCATCAGAGCGGGGACAGGGGAGTCCAGCGGCTACACCTTC.

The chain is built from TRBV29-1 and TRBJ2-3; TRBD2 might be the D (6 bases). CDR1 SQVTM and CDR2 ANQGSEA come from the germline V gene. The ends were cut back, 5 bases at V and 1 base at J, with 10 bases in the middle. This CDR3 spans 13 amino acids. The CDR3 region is CSVWASGTDTQYF. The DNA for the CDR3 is TGCAGCGTTTGGGCTAGCGGCACAGATACGCAGTATTTT.

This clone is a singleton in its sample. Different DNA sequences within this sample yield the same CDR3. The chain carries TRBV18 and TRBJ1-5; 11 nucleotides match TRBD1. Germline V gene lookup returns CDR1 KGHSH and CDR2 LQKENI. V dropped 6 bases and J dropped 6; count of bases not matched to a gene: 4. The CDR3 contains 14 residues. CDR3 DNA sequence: TGTGCCAGCTCCCGGACAGGGGGCGGTCAGCCCCAGCATTTT. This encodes CASSRTGGGQPQHF.

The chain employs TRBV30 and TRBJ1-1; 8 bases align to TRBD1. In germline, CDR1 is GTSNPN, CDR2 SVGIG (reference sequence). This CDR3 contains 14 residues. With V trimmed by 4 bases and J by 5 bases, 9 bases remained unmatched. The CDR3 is CAWNPDRGWTEAFF. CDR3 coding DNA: TGTGCCTGGAATCCCGACAGGGGATGGACTGAAGCTTTCTTT.

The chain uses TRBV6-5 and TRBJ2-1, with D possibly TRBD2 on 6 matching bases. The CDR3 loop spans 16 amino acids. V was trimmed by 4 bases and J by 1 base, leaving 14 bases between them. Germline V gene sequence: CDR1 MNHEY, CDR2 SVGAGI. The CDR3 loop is CASSSGGTGSYNEQFF. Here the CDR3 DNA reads TGTGCCAGCAGTTCAGGAGGGACCGGTTCCTACAATGAGCAGTTCTTC.

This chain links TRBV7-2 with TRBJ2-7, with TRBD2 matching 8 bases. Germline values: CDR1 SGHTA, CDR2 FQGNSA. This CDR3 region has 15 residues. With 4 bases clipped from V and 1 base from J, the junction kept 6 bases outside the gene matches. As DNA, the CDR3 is TGTGCCAGCAGCTCTACCGGGACTAGTTCCTACGAGCAGTACTTC. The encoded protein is CASSSTGTSSYEQYF. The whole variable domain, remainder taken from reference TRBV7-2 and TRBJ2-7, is GAGVSQSPSNKVTEKGKDVELRCDPISGHTALYWYRQSLGQGLEFLIYFQGNSAPDKSGLPSDRFSAERTGGSVSTLTIQRTQQEDSAVYLCASSSTGTSSYEQYFGPGTRLTVT.

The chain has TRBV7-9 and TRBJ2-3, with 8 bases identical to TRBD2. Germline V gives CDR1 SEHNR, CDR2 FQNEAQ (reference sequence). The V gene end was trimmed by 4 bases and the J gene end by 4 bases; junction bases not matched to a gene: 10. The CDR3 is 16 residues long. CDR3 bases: TGTGCCAGCAGCTCTTCGGCTAGCGGGTTATCAGATACGCAGTATTTT. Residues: CASSSSASGLSDTQYF.

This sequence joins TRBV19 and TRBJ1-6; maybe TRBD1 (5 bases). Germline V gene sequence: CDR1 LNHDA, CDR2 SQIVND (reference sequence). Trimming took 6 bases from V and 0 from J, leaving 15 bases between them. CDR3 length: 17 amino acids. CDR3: CASRPPGGDSYNSPLHF. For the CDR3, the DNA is TGTGCCAGTAGGCCCCCAGGAGGGGACTCCTATAATTCACCCCTCCACTTT.

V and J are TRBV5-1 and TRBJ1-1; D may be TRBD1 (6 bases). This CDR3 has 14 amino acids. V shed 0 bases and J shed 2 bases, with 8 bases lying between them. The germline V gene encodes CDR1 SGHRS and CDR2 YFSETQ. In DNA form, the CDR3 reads TGCGCCAGCAGCTTGGAGGGGGACAACACTGAAGCTTTCTTT. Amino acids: CASSLEGDNTEAFF.

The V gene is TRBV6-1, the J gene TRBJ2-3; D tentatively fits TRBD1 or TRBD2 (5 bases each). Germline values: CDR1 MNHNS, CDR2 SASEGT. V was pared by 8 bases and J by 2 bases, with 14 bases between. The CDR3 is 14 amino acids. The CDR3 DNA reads TGTGCCAGCGGGGCCGGGGCTGACACAGATACGCAGTATTTT. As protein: CASGAGADTDTQYF.

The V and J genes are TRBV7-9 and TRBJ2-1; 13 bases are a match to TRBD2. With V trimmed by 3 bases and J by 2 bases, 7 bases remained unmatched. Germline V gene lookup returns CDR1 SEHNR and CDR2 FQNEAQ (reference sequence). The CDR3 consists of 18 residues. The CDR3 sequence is CASSFFRTSGRAYNEQFF. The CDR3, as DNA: TGTGCCAGCAGCTTCTTCCGTACTAGCGGGAGGGCCTACAATGAGCAGTTCTTC. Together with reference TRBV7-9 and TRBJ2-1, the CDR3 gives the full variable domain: DTGVSQNPRHKITKRGQNVTFRCDPISEHNRLYWYRQTLGQGPEFLTYFQNEAQLEKSRLLSDRFSAERPKGSFSTLEIQRTEQGDSAMYLCASSFFRTSGRAYNEQFFGPGTRLTVL.

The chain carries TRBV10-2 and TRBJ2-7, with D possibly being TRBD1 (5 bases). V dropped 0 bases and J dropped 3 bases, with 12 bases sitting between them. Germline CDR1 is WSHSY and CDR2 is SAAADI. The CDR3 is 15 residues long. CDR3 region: CASSESGVLGYEQYF. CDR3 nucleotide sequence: TGCGCCAGCAGTGAGTCAGGGGTTTTAGGCTACGAGCAGTACTTC.

The CDR3 bases are TGTGCCAGCAGCTTAGTCACTAGCGGGAGCCGGTTCTTC. Translated, it gives CASSLVTSGSRFF. The genes are TRBV7-2 and TRBJ2-1; TRBD2 agrees at 11 bases. Germline CDR1 SGHTA, CDR2 FQGNSA. J was trimmed by 15 bases and V by 1 base; bases with no gene match: 5. This CDR3 is 13 amino acids long.

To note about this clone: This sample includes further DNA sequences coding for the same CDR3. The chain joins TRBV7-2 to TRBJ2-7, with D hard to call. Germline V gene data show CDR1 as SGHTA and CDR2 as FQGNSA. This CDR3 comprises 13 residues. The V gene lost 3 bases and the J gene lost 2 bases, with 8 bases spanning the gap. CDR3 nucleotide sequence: TGTGCCAGCAGCTTTACCGGAACCTACGAGCAGTACTTC. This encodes CASSFTGTYEQYF.

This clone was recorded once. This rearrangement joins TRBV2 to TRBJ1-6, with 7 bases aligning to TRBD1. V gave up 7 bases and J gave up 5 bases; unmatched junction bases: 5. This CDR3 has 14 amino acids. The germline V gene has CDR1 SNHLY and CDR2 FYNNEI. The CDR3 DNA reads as TGTGCCAGCACCGGACAGGCCGATAATTCACCCCTCCACTTT. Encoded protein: CASTGQADNSPLHF.

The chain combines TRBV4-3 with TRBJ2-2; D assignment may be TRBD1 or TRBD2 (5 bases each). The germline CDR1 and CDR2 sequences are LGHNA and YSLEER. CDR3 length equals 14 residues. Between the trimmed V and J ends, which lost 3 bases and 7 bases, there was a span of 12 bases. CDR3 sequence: CASSHPGPGGELFF. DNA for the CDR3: TGCGCCAGCAGCCACCCGGGACCAGGCGGGGAGCTGTTTTTT.

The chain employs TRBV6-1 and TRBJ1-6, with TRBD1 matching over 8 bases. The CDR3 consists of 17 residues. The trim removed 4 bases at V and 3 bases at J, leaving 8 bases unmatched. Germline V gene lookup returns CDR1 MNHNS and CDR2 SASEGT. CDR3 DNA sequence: TGTGCCAGCAGTGGCTCGCCAGGGGGCCTCTATAATTCACCCCTCCACTTT. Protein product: CASSGSPGGLYNSPLHF.

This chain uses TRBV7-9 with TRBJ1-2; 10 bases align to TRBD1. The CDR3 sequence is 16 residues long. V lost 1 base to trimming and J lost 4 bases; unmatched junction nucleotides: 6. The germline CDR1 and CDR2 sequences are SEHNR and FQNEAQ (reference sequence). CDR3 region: CASSLGRDRGSYGYTF. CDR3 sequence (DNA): TGTGCCAGCAGCTTAGGCAGGGACAGGGGCTCCTATGGCTACACCTTC.

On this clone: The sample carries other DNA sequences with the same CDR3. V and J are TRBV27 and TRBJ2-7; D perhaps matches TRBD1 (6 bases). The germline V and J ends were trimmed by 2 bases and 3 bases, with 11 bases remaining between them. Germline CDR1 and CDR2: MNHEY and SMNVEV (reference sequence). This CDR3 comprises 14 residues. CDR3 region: CASSLGGLNYEQYF. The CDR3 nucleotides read TGTGCCAGCAGTTTAGGGGGCCTTAACTACGAGCAGTACTTC.

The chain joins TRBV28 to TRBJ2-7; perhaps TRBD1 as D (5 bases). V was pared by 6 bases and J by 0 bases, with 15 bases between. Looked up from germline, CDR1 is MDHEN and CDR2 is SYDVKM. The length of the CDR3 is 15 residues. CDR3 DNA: TGTGCCAGCAGCCATGGAGACAGCCGCTCCTACGAGCAGTACTTC. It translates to CASSHGDSRSYEQYF.

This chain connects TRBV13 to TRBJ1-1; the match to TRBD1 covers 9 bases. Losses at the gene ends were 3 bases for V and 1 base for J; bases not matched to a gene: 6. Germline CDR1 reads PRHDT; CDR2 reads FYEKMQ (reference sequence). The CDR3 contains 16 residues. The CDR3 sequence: CASSLAWDRANTEAFF. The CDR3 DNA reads TGTGCCAGCAGCTTGGCCTGGGACAGGGCGAACACTGAAGCTTTCTTT.

The CDR3 protein is CASSTRTGSSGNTIYF. The CDR3, as DNA: TGTGCCAGCAGCACCAGGACAGGGAGCTCTGGAAACACCATATATTTT. This chain joins TRBV7-9 and TRBJ1-3; TRBD1 agrees at 8 bases. V shed 5 bases, J shed 0 bases, and the junction held 6 bases outside the gene matches. This CDR3 is 16 amino acids long. Germline CDR1 reads SEHNR; CDR2 reads FQNEAQ (reference sequence).

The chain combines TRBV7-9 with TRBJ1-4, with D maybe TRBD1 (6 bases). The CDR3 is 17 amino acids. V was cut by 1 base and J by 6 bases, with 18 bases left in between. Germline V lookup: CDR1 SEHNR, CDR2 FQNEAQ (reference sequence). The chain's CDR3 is CASSLGGLAALDEKLFF. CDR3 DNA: TGTGCCAGCAGCTTAGGGGGGCTAGCGGCGTTGGATGAAAAACTGTTTTTT.

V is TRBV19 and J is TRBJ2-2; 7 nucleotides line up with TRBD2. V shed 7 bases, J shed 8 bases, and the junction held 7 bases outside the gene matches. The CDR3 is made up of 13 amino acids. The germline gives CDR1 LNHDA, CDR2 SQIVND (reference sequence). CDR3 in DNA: TGTGCCAGTACCGGACTAGTCTCAGGGGAGCTGTTTTTT. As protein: CASTGLVSGELFF.

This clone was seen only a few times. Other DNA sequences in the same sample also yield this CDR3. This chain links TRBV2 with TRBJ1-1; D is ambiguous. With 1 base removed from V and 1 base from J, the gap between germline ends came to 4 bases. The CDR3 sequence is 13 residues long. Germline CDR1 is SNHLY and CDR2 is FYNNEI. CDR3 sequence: CASSEEGNTEAFF. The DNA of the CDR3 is TGTGCCAGCAGTGAAGAGGGGAACACTGAAGCTTTCTTT.

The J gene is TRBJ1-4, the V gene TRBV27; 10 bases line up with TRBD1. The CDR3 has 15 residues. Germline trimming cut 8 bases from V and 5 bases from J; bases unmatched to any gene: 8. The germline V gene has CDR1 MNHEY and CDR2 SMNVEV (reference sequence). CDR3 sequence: CASGPGTGVNEKLFF. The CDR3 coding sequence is TGTGCCAGCGGCCCAGGGACAGGGGTAAATGAAAAACTGTTTTTT.

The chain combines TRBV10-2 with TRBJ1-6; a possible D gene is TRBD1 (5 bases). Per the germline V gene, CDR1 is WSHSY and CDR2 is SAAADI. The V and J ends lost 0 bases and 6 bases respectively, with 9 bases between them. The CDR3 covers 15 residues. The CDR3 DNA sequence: TGCGCCAGCAGTGAGTCGAGGCAGGGTAATTCACCCCTCCACTTT. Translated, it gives CASSESRQGNSPLHF.

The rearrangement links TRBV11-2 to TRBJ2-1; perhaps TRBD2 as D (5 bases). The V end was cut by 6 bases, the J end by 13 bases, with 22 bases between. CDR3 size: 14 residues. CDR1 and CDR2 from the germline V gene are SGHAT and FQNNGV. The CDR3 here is CASSQNSLRGLQFF. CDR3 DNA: TGTGCCAGCAGTCAAAATTCACTCCGAGGACTTCAGTTCTTC. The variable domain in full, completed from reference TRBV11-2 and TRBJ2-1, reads EAGVAQSPRYKIIEKRQSVAFWCNPISGHATLYWYQQILGQGPKLLIQFQNNGVVDDSQLPKDRFSAERLKGVDSTLKIQPAKLEDSAVYLCASSQNSLRGLQFFGPGTRLTVL.

The CDR3 coding sequence is TGTGCCAGCAGTGTTATGGGACAGCTGAACACTGAAGCTTTCTTT. Translating gives CASSVMGQLNTEAFF. V usage is TRBV2 and J usage is TRBJ1-1, with 7 bases identical to TRBD1. Per germline, CDR1 SNHLY and CDR2 FYNNEI. V lost 4 bases, J lost 0 bases, and 5 bases stayed unmatched. This CDR3 spans 15 amino acids.

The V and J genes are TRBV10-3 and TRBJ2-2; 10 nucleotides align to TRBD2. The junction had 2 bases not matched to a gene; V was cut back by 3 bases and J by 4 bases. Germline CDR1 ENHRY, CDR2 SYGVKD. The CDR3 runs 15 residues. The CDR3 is CAISDSGGFTGELFF. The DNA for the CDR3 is TGTGCCATCAGTGATAGCGGGGGGTTCACCGGGGAGCTGTTTTTT.